The 31 T cell receptor beta chains below come from one sample, sequenced in a study of blood T cell repertoires in COVID-19. Assay used: immunoSEQ multiplex PCR; TCRdb lists only in-frame clones, some missing. This sample has about 110,000 clones, with 88% found just once. Sequencing was performed on peripheral blood. These receptors were obtained from a human donor in a cohort sampled during active COVID-19.

In nucleotides, the CDR3 is TGTGCCAGCAGTGAGGGGCGGCCGGCGGGAAGCTCTGAGCAGTTCTTC. Its protein product is CASSEGRPAGSSEQFF. V usage is TRBV6-4 and J usage is TRBJ2-1, with a weak D call TRBD2 (6 bases). Looked up from germline, CDR1 is MRHNA and CDR2 is SNTAGT. V was pared by 3 bases and J by 9 bases, with 21 bases between. This CDR3 contains 16 residues.

The chain joins TRBV10-3 to TRBJ1-4, with TRBD1 matching 9 bases. V gave up 4 bases and J gave up 4 bases; unmatched junction bases: 13. The V gene's germline CDR1 is ENHRY and CDR2 SYGVKD. CDR3 length: 18 residues. CDR3 residues: CAISGVPGTGLDNEKLFF. CDR3 coding DNA: TGTGCCATCAGTGGGGTCCCCGGGACAGGGCTCGATAATGAAAAACTGTTTTTT.

The V gene is TRBV2, the J gene TRBJ1-5, with 11 bases identical to TRBD1. This CDR3 comprises 16 residues. In germline, CDR1 is SNHLY, CDR2 FYNNEI. V shed 5 bases and J 5 bases; nucleotides not matched to a gene: 8. CDR3 coding DNA: TGTGCCAGCAGTCGATCGAAGGGACAGGGGGATCAGCCCCAGCATTTT. Its protein is CASSRSKGQGDQPQHF.

The CDR3 sequence is CASSLTGGRNSPLHF. CDR3 nucleotide sequence: TGCGCCAGCAGCTTAACAGGGGGCCGGAATTCACCCCTCCACTTT. The J gene is TRBJ1-6, the V gene TRBV5-1; 9 bases agree with TRBD1. V shed 2 bases and J 7 bases; nucleotides not matched to a gene: 4. This CDR3 has 15 amino acids. Germline V CDR1 and CDR2: SGHRS, YFSETQ.

The chain joins TRBV18 to TRBJ1-2; D is possibly TRBD1 (5 bases). The germline V gene has CDR1 KGHSH and CDR2 LQKENI. This CDR3 is built from 12 residues. V shed 0 bases and J shed 9 bases, with 8 bases lying between them. The CDR3 DNA is TGTGCCAGCTCACCACCCCAGGGTAGCTACACCTTC. Amino acid sequence: CASSPPQGSYTF.

The chain combines TRBV29-1 with TRBJ2-1; 9 nucleotides align to TRBD1. Germline V gives CDR1 SQVTM, CDR2 ANQGSEA. V dropped 6 bases and J dropped 6; count of bases not matched to a gene: 6. The CDR3 extends over 13 amino acids. The CDR3 DNA reads as TGCAGCGTCCGGACAGGGGAAGGCAATGAGCAGTTCTTC. This codes for CSVRTGEGNEQFF.

This chain links TRBV3-1 (or the pseudogene TRBV3-2) with TRBJ2-1, with 7 nucleotides matching TRBD1. The CDR3 has 15 residues. Germline CDR1 reads LGHDT; CDR2 reads YNNKEL (reference sequence). Trimming at V came to 1 base and at J to 1 base, leaving 1 base not matched to a gene. This CDR3 is CASSQVQGSYNEQFF. The CDR3 DNA reads TGTGCCAGCAGCCAAGTACAGGGGTCCTACAATGAGCAGTTCTTC.

The chain is built from TRBV3-1 (or the pseudogene TRBV3-2) and TRBJ1-4; 8 bases match TRBD1. The CDR3 runs to 14 residues. Germline V gives CDR1 LGHDT, CDR2 YNNKEL (reference sequence). The J segment lost 7 bases and the V segment lost 6 bases, leaving 7 bases of the junction unmatched. The CDR3 reads CASRRTGNLEKLFF. The CDR3 DNA reads TGTGCCAGCAGGCGGACAGGGAATCTTGAAAAACTGTTTTTT.

V usage is TRBV11-2 and J usage is TRBJ1-1; a weak D match, TRBD1 (6 bases). The CDR3 has 12 amino acids. CDR1 is SGHAT, CDR2 FQNNGV, per germline. V was shortened by 3 bases and J by 8 bases, with 10 bases between the two germline ends. The CDR3 here is CASSFPGDEAFF. CDR3 bases: TGTGCCAGCAGCTTTCCAGGGGACGAAGCTTTCTTT.

About this clone itself: Compared with germline, one end of the junction differs, possibly owing to a read error. This sequence joins TRBV7-9 and TRBJ2-7; the match to TRBD1 covers 7 bases. The CDR3 is made up of 15 amino acids. Germline CDR1 is SEHNR and CDR2 is FQNEAQ (reference sequence). In DNA, the CDR3 is TGTGCCAGCAGCCCCCGGGGCAGGGGGTCCTCCGAGCAGTACTTC. Translated: CASSPRGRGSSEQYF.

The chain is built from TRBV5-1 and TRBJ2-1; no reliable D call. Germline V gene lookup returns CDR1 SGHRS and CDR2 YFSETQ. The CDR3 totals 13 residues. V was cut by 3 bases and J by 8 bases, with 12 bases left in between. CDR3 bases: TGCGCCAGCAGCTCCGAGGCCCTAGATGAGCAGTTCTTC. Translation gives CASSSEALDEQFF. Using reference TRBV5-1 and TRBJ2-1 for the parts outside the CDR3, the full variable domain is KAGVTQTPRYLIKTRGQQVTLSCSPISGHRSVSWYQQTPGQGLQFLFEYFSETQRNKGNFPGRFSGRQFSNSRSEMNVSTLELGDSALYLCASSSEALDEQFFGPGTRLTVL.

The sample holds one count of this clone. The V and J genes are TRBV10-3 and TRBJ1-1; TRBD1 agrees at 8 bases. CDR1 is ENHRY and CDR2 is SYGVKD in the germline V gene. The CDR3 sequence is 15 residues long. The V gene end was trimmed by 2 bases and the J gene end by 0 bases; junction bases not matched to a gene: 2. This CDR3 reads CAISEATGVNTEAFF. The CDR3 DNA sequence: TGTGCCATCAGTGAGGCGACAGGGGTGAACACTGAAGCTTTCTTT.

The chain couples TRBV19 to TRBJ2-3; weak D call: TRBD2 (7 bases). The V and J ends lost 6 bases and 6 bases respectively, with 16 bases between them. This CDR3 has 14 amino acids. CDR1 LNHDA and CDR2 SQIVND come from the germline V gene (reference sequence). The CDR3 is CASRGAQGGDTQYF. CDR3 sequence (DNA): TGTGCCAGTAGAGGGGCACAGGGAGGGGATACGCAGTATTTT.

This chain joins TRBV7-2 and TRBJ1-4; D uncertain. The germline V and J ends were trimmed by 4 bases and 4 bases, with 7 bases remaining between them. This CDR3 is built from 13 residues. Germline lookup yields CDR1 SGHTA and CDR2 FQGNSA. Here the CDR3 reads CASSSGINEKLFF. DNA for the CDR3: TGTGCCAGCAGCTCCGGTATTAATGAAAAACTGTTTTTT.

V usage is TRBV6-1 and J usage is TRBJ1-1; D gene unclear. This CDR3 is 13 amino acids long. Germline assignment: CDR1 MNHNS and CDR2 SASEGT. The V gene lost 2 bases and the J gene lost 1 base, with 5 bases spanning the gap. This chain's CDR3 is CASSEHRNTEAFF. The CDR3 DNA follows: TGTGCCAGCAGTGAACACAGGAACACTGAAGCTTTCTTT.

V usage is TRBV28 and J usage is TRBJ1-1; D is possibly TRBD1 (6 bases). V gave up 1 base and J gave up 7 bases, with 16 bases separating them. CDR3 length: 15 residues. Germline CDR1 is MDHEN and CDR2 is SYDVKM. CDR3 sequence: CASSLYGGRGYEAFF. The CDR3 nucleotides read TGTGCCAGCAGTTTATATGGGGGCAGGGGCTATGAAGCTTTCTTT.

V gene TRBV6-5 combines with J gene TRBJ2-4; 8 bases line up with TRBD2. Germline CDR1 is MNHEY and CDR2 is SVGAGI. Trimming at V came to 2 bases and at J to 0 bases, leaving 3 bases not matched to a gene. The CDR3 has 16 amino acids. The DNA for the CDR3 is TGTGCCAGCAGTTACAAGCTAGCGGGAGCCAAAAACATTCAGTACTTC. It specifies CASSYKLAGAKNIQYF.

This clone was detected once. This chain uses TRBV27 with TRBJ1-4; D is perhaps TRBD1 (6 bases). The CDR3 spans 14 residues. V was trimmed by 6 bases and J by 3 bases, leaving 11 bases between them. Germline CDR1 is MNHEY and CDR2 is SMNVEV (reference sequence). CDR3 residues: CASSYQGPNEKLFF. The CDR3 coding sequence is TGTGCCAGCAGCTACCAGGGGCCTAATGAAAAACTGTTTTTT.

V is TRBV7-8 and J is TRBJ2-1; TRBD2 agrees at 7 bases. The CDR3 runs 17 residues. Germline V lookup: CDR1 SGHVS, CDR2 FQNEAQ. Germline trimming cut 2 bases from V and 0 bases from J; bases unmatched to any gene: 7. The CDR3: CASSLIGRGSSYNEQFF. Written as DNA, the CDR3 is TGTGCCAGCAGCTTAATTGGGCGGGGGAGCTCCTACAATGAGCAGTTCTTC.

The table lists this clone with a count of one. This chain uses TRBV3-1 (or the pseudogene TRBV3-2) with TRBJ1-1, with 7 nucleotides matching TRBD1. This CDR3 comprises 14 residues. Looked up from germline, CDR1 is LGHDT and CDR2 is YNNKEL (reference sequence). V lost 3 bases, J lost 3 bases, and 4 bases stayed unmatched. CDR3 amino acids: CASSQTGPDTEAFF. The CDR3 bases are TGTGCCAGCAGCCAGACAGGGCCCGACACTGAAGCTTTCTTT.

The genes are TRBV2 and TRBJ2-1; D is ambiguous. Looked up from germline, CDR1 is SNHLY and CDR2 is FYNNEI. The CDR3 contains 12 residues. Trimming left V 0 bases short and J 10 bases short, with 7 bases between. Here the CDR3 reads CASSEAYLEQFF. CDR3 DNA: TGTGCCAGCAGTGAAGCCTACTTGGAGCAGTTCTTC. The whole variable domain, remainder taken from reference TRBV2 and TRBJ2-1, is EPEVTQTPSHQVTQMGQEVILRCVPISNHLYFYWYRQILGQKVEFLVSFYNNEISEKSEIFDDQFSVERPDGSNFTLKIRSTKLEDSAMYFCASSEAYLEQFFGPGTRLTVL.

The chain links TRBV6-5 to TRBJ1-2; 12 bases agree with TRBD1. The germline gives CDR1 MNHEY, CDR2 SVGAGI. V gave up 5 bases and J gave up 6 bases; unmatched junction bases: 7. The CDR3 runs to 15 residues. As DNA, the CDR3 is TGTGCCAGCAGTCCGGGGGGACAGGGGGCGCATGGCTACACCTTC. As protein: CASSPGGQGAHGYTF.

J is TRBJ2-1 and V is TRBV6-5, with 8 bases fitting TRBD2. The CDR3 runs to 15 residues. J lost 7 bases, V lost 2 bases, and 7 bases had no gene match. Germline assignment: CDR1 MNHEY and CDR2 SVGAGI. For the CDR3, the DNA is TGTGCCAGCAGTTACCTTATCGCTAGCGGGAATGAGCAGTTCTTC. Amino acids: CASSYLIASGNEQFF.

This clone was picked up one time. This chain links TRBV7-2 with TRBJ1-4; 9 nucleotides line up with TRBD1. This CDR3 contains 14 residues. V gave up 5 bases and J gave up 7 bases; unmatched junction bases: 5. Germline CDR1 reads SGHTA; CDR2 reads FQGNSA. The CDR3 bases are TGTGCCAGCAGCCCGGACAGGGGTAGTGAAAAACTGTTTTTT. Its translation: CASSPDRGSEKLFF.

V is TRBV5-1 and J is TRBJ1-5; D remains unclear. CDR1 and CDR2 (germline): SGHRS, YFSETQ. This CDR3 contains 16 residues. The V and J ends lost 0 bases and 0 bases respectively, with 10 bases between them. CDR3 in DNA: TGCGCCAGCAGCTTGGGTGAGGGAGATAGCAATCAGCCCCAGCATTTT. Amino acids: CASSLGEGDSNQPQHF.

This chain joins TRBV7-3 and TRBJ1-1; the D gene is possibly TRBD1 (6 bases). Per germline, CDR1 SGHTA and CDR2 FQGTGA. V was trimmed by 8 bases and J by 4 bases, leaving 20 bases between them. This CDR3 is built from 15 residues. This CDR3 is CASSPGQHTATEAFF. DNA of the CDR3: TGTGCCAGCTCCCCGGGACAACACACCGCCACTGAAGCTTTCTTT.

The rearrangement joins TRBV9 to TRBJ2-4; D might be TRBD2 (5 bases). Germline lookup yields CDR1 SGDLS and CDR2 YYNGEE. The CDR3 totals 15 residues. The V end was cut by 4 bases, the J end by 0 bases, with 11 bases between. This CDR3 reads CASSPRELAKNIQYF. The CDR3 DNA reads TGTGCCAGCAGCCCCCGGGAACTAGCCAAAAACATTCAGTACTTC.

The chain carries TRBV7-9 and TRBJ2-1; a weak D match, TRBD1 (6 bases). The CDR3 runs to 15 residues. The V end lost 3 bases, the J end lost 3 bases, and 12 bases lay between the germline ends. Per germline, CDR1 SEHNR and CDR2 FQNEAQ (reference sequence). This CDR3 is CASSLGGGFYNEQFF. In DNA, the CDR3 is TGTGCCAGCAGCTTGGGTGGGGGCTTCTACAATGAGCAGTTCTTC.

The rearrangement uses TRBV6-5 and TRBJ2-1, with TRBD1 as a possible D gene (6 bases). Germline CDR1 MNHEY, CDR2 SVGAGI. V lost 6 bases, J lost 3 bases, and 12 bases lay in between. This CDR3 region has 14 residues. CDR3 in DNA: TGTGCCAGCAGACCCCCGGACAGCTACAATGAGCAGTTCTTC. As protein: CASRPPDSYNEQFF.

This rearrangement joins TRBV9 to TRBJ2-3; possible D gene TRBD1, 7 bases. CDR1 and CDR2 from the germline V gene are SGDLS and YYNGEE. Trimming shortened V by 0 bases and J by 6 bases, and 17 bases separated the two germline ends. The CDR3 is made up of 16 amino acids. The CDR3: CASSVDGGGAGDTQYF. CDR3 DNA: TGTGCCAGCAGCGTAGATGGAGGGGGCGCAGGGGATACGCAGTATTTT. The full variable domain, its missing parts supplied by reference TRBV9 and TRBJ2-3, is DSGVTQTPKHLITATGQRVTLRCSPRSGDLSVYWYQQSLDQGLQFLIQYYNGEERAKGNILERFSAQQFPDLHSELNLSSLELGDSALYFCASSVDGGGAGDTQYFGPGTRLTVL.

The chain is built from TRBV5-1 and TRBJ2-3; 11 nucleotides line up with TRBD1. J was trimmed by 5 bases and V by 0 bases; bases with no gene match: 26. From germline, CDR1 is SGHRS and CDR2 YFSETQ. This CDR3 is built from 23 residues. The CDR3: CASSLGDWRSGTGGLVIEDTQYF. The CDR3 coding sequence is TGCGCCAGCAGCTTGGGAGATTGGCGTTCGGGGACAGGGGGACTAGTTATCGAAGATACGCAGTATTTT.